This T cell receptor beta chain was retrieved from a study of cytomegalovirus exposure and HLA in healthy donors. Points from the study as a whole: CMV antigen specificity of three CMV-associated chains was confirmed in vitro. The majority of TCR sequences were rare, yet some public TCRs appeared in many donors.

V shed 4 bases and J shed 0 bases, with 13 bases lying between them. The CDR3 consists of 17 residues. Germline V CDR1 and CDR2: SGHTA, FQGTGA. A note on this clone: Its antigen is unidentified.

Both 60 Vbeta primers and 13 Jbeta primers went into the PCR. Libraries were prepared by immunoSEQ multiplex PCR; TCRdb keeps only in-frame clonotypes and omits some of them. Here the sample spans under 150,000 clones, 55% to 80% being singletons. The gene calls are TRBV7-3 and TRBJ2-6, with D tentatively TRBD2 (6 bases). This TCR was sampled from a human donor in good health. The sequenced material came from PBMCs. The CDR3, as DNA: TGTGCCAGCAGCTCGGGAGCTCCGTCCTCTGGGGCCAACGTCCTGACTTTC. As protein: CASSSGAPSSGANVLTF.